Each of the 2 T cell receptor beta chains below was sequenced from the same sample in a study of T cell responses to AZD1222 COVID-19 vaccine. Sequenced by immunoSEQ multiplex PCR; TCRdb stores in-frame clones only, minus some. The sample carries 95,000 to 110,000 clones, over 70% recorded once. Sequences were derived from peripheral blood, sampled on day 0 of AZD1222 vaccination. These receptors all stem from an adult in good health.

This chain connects TRBV5-5 to TRBJ1-4; D gene ambiguous. This CDR3 comprises 18 residues. Between the trimmed V and J ends, which lost 4 bases and 0 bases, there was a span of 19 bases. Per the germline V gene, CDR1 is SGHKS and CDR2 is YYEKEE (reference sequence). In DNA form, the CDR3 reads TGTGCCAGCAGCCCGGAGATCGGACCGTGGGCAACTAATGAAAAACTGTTTTTT. This encodes CASSPEIGPWATNEKLFF. The whole variable domain, remainder taken from reference TRBV5-5 and TRBJ1-4, is DAGVTQSPTHLIKTRGQQVTLRCSPISGHKSVSWYQQVLGQGPQFIFQYYEKEERGRGNFPDRFSARQFPNYSSELNVNALLLGDSALYLCASSPEIGPWATNEKLFFGSGTQLSVL.

J is TRBJ1-5 and V is TRBV10-3, with 7 bases identical to TRBD1. Trimming removed 6 bases from V and 5 bases from J; junction bases left unmatched: 4. Per the germline V gene, CDR1 is ENHRY and CDR2 is SYGVKD. This CDR3 has 13 residues. The CDR3 protein is CAIRQGRDQPQHF. The CDR3 DNA sequence: TGTGCCATCAGACAGGGGAGGGATCAGCCCCAGCATTTT.